Presented here are 32 T cell receptor beta chains from one specimen sequenced in a study of blood T cells in healthy people across ages. A second PCR of about 7 to 12 cycles used a sample-barcoded 5' primer and a J-beta primer mix. TCRdb re-called the 5' RACE reads with MiXCR, one entry per CDR3 protein. The table includes about 1.1 million distinct CDR3 sequences, around two fifths detected once. The sequenced sample was blood. The receptors stem from a man aged 18 to 30 in good health.

Points on this clonotype: A read error is possible here, since a much larger clone lies one base away. This chain joins TRBV12-3 or TRBV12-4 and TRBJ2-7, with 7 bases lining up with TRBD2. The J call is uncertain, as TRBJ2-5 better fits the DNA end. The CDR3 has 14 residues. The DNA of the CDR3 is TGTGCCAGCAGCCTAAAGACTAGCCCAGAGACCCAGTACTTC. Its translation: CASSLKTSPETQYF.

The chain is built from TRBV6-6 and TRBJ1-4, with 7 nucleotides matching TRBD1. The V segment lost 4 bases and the J segment 8 bases; nucleotides outside the gene matches: 7. The CDR3 covers 14 residues. In germline, CDR1 is MNHNY, CDR2 SVGAGI (reference sequence). The CDR3 reads CASSWGDRGEKLFF. CDR3 nucleotides: TGTGCCAGCAGTTGGGGGGACAGAGGCGAAAAACTGTTTTTT.

This rearrangement joins TRBV2 to TRBJ2-1; 9 bases agree with TRBD2. The CDR3 spans 15 residues. Germline V CDR1 and CDR2: SNHLY, FYNNEI. The junction had 3 bases not matched to a gene; V was cut back by 4 bases and J by 2 bases. The CDR3 coding sequence is TGTGCCAGCAGTGTTCTAGCGGGGACCTACAATGAGCAGTTCTTC. It is translated as CASSVLAGTYNEQFF.

This clonotype was seen many times. The chain combines TRBV12-3 or TRBV12-4 with TRBJ2-1; no firm D call. Between the trimmed V and J ends, which lost 3 bases and 4 bases, there was a span of 7 bases. The CDR3 is 13 residues long. The CDR3 reads CASSFGPYNEQFF. CDR3 in DNA: TGTGCCAGCAGTTTCGGGCCTTACAATGAGCAGTTCTTC.

The chain joins TRBV3-1 to TRBJ2-1, with 9 positions matching TRBD1. This CDR3 comprises 13 residues. Germline-derived CDR1 and CDR2 are LGHDT and YNNKEL (reference sequence). The junction had 4 bases not matched to a gene; V was cut back by 4 bases and J by 9 bases. The CDR3 DNA reads TGTGCCAGCAGCCGGGACAGGGCTGGTGAGCAGTTCTTC. Translated: CASSRDRAGEQFF.

V is TRBV24-1 and J is TRBJ1-2, with D perhaps matching TRBD1 (6 bases). Trimming pared 4 bases from V and 1 base from J, leaving 9 bases between. This CDR3 region has 14 residues. Germline V gene data show CDR1 as KGHDR and CDR2 as SFDVKD. The CDR3 protein is CATSDRTDNYGYTF. In DNA, the CDR3 is TGTGCCACCAGTGACCGGACAGATAACTATGGCTACACCTTC.

This clonotype has a handful of counts. CDR3: CASSPGTVPGTDTQYF. The CDR3 DNA follows: TGCGCCAGCAGCCCCGGGACGGTTCCCGGCACAGATACGCAGTATTTT. This chain joins TRBV5-1 and TRBJ2-3; the D call may be TRBD1 or TRBD2 (5 bases each). The germline CDR1 and CDR2 sequences are SGHRS and YFSETQ. CDR3 length: 16 residues. With 4 bases removed from V and 1 base from J, the gap between germline ends came to 16 bases.

This clonotype turned up a few times. This chain links TRBV6-2 or TRBV6-3 with TRBJ2-3; 7 nucleotides match TRBD1. The CDR3 consists of 17 residues. Losses at the gene ends were 0 bases for V and 3 bases for J; bases not matched to a gene: 9. The V gene's germline CDR1 is MNHEY and CDR2 SVGEGT. CDR3 DNA sequence: TGTGCCAGCAGTTACTCCCTGGAGAGGGGGCCTACAGATACGCAGTATTTT. It encodes CASSYSLERGPTDTQYF.

This clonotype was found a few times. The chain has TRBV20-1 and TRBJ2-3; perhaps TRBD2 as D (6 bases). The germline V and J ends were trimmed by 3 bases and 5 bases, with 18 bases remaining between them. The CDR3 contains 15 residues. Germline CDR1 DFQATT, CDR2 SNEGSKA (reference sequence). CDR3 protein: CSASRPADGGDTQYF. CDR3 bases: TGCAGTGCTAGTCGACCAGCGGACGGGGGAGATACGCAGTATTTT.

This sequence joins TRBV4-3 and TRBJ1-4; no clear D. The CDR3 is made up of 15 amino acids. CDR1 and CDR2 (germline): LGHNA, YSLEER. V lost 4 bases, J lost 3 bases, and 12 bases lay in between. The CDR3 spells CASSLFRASNEKLFF. The CDR3 DNA follows: TGCGCCAGCAGCCTCTTTCGGGCCTCTAATGAAAAACTGTTTTTT.

This sequence joins TRBV20-1 and TRBJ2-7; D uncertain. Germline V CDR1 and CDR2: DFQATT, SNEGSKA (reference sequence). This CDR3 contains 15 residues. V lost 0 bases and J lost 1, with 13 bases in between. The CDR3 nucleotides are TGCAGTGCTAGAGAGGAAGGCAGGAATTCCTACGAGCAGTACTTC. Its protein product is CSAREEGRNSYEQYF.

In this sample, this clonotype turned up a few times. The gene calls are TRBV12-3 or TRBV12-4 and TRBJ2-3, with 7 bases identical to TRBD1. The CDR3 sequence is 15 residues long. V lost 3 bases, J lost 0 bases, and 3 bases stayed unmatched. CDR3 coding DNA: TGTGCCAGCAGTTTGGGGGACAGTAGCACAGATACGCAGTATTTT. Its translation: CASSLGDSSTDTQYF.

This clonotype was detected many times. The genes are TRBV20-1 and TRBJ2-3; D is unresolved. CDR3 length: 13 residues. In germline, CDR1 is DFQATT, CDR2 SNEGSKA (reference sequence). Trimming shortened V by 0 bases and J by 1 base, and 5 bases separated the two germline ends. The CDR3 sequence is CSARDPRTDTQYF. CDR3 DNA sequence: TGCAGTGCTAGAGATCCGCGCACAGATACGCAGTATTTT.

This sequence joins TRBV29-1 and TRBJ2-3; D gene unclear. Looked up from germline, CDR1 is SQVTM and CDR2 is ANQGSEA. Trimming shortened V by 6 bases and J by 6 bases, and 7 bases separated the two germline ends. This CDR3 region has 10 residues. The CDR3 loop is CSVALDTQYF. Here the CDR3 DNA reads TGCAGCGTCGCCTTGGATACGCAGTATTTT.

Written as DNA, the CDR3 is TGTGCCAGCAGCCCTGGGACTAGCGGCTCCTACAATGAGCAGTTCTTC. It encodes CASSPGTSGSYNEQFF. The gene calls are TRBV4-2 and TRBJ2-1; 11 nucleotides line up with TRBD2. The CDR3 has 16 amino acids. Losses at the gene ends were 4 bases for V and 0 bases for J; bases not matched to a gene: 2. From germline, CDR1 is LGHNA and CDR2 YNFKEQ.

The V and J genes are TRBV10-3 and TRBJ2-7; 8 bases line up with TRBD1. The CDR3 runs 12 residues. The V gene end was trimmed by 4 bases and the J gene end by 7 bases; junction bases not matched to a gene: 3. Germline V gene sequence: CDR1 ENHRY, CDR2 SYGVKD. CDR3 region: CAISGTGREQYF. CDR3 sequence (DNA): TGTGCCATCAGTGGGACAGGGAGAGAGCAGTACTTC.

The chain recombines TRBV7-9 with TRBJ2-5; the D gene is possibly TRBD2 (6 bases). V was cut by 4 bases and J by 4 bases, with 22 bases left in between. The CDR3 is 17 residues long. Germline CDR1 and CDR2: SEHNR and FQNEAQ (reference sequence). The CDR3 bases are TGTGCCAGCAGCTCCGGGACTCGATATGATTGGGGAGAGACCCAGTACTTC. This sequence encodes CASSSGTRYDWGETQYF.

Here the CDR3 reads CASHLDRGRTTDTQYF. Written as DNA, the CDR3 is TGTGCCAGCCATCTAGACCGGGGACGAACCACAGATACGCAGTATTTT. The V gene is TRBV18, the J gene TRBJ2-3; D is tentatively TRBD1 or TRBD2 (5 bases each). CDR3 size: 16 residues. Germline V gene lookup returns CDR1 KGHSH and CDR2 LQKENI. V was clipped by 8 bases and J by 2 bases, with 20 bases between them.

The rearrangement links TRBV25-1 to TRBJ1-6; 10 bases agree with TRBD1. The CDR3 is 18 residues long. The germline gives CDR1 MGHDK, CDR2 SYGVNS. V gave up 6 bases and J gave up 5 bases; unmatched junction bases: 13. CDR3 sequence reads: CASSPKGGQGVDNSPLHF. The CDR3 DNA follows: TGTGCCAGCAGCCCAAAAGGAGGACAGGGGGTAGATAATTCACCCCTCCACTTT.

This sequence joins TRBV3-1 and TRBJ1-4; D is uncertain. The germline V gene has CDR1 LGHDT and CDR2 YNNKEL (reference sequence). Trimming took 4 bases from V and 8 from J, leaving 8 bases between them. This CDR3 comprises 12 residues. CDR3 protein: CASSPAGEKLFF. The CDR3 DNA sequence: TGTGCCAGCAGCCCCGCCGGGGAAAAACTGTTTTTT.

This clonotype occurred many times. The chain couples TRBV9 to TRBJ2-5, with TRBD2 identical over 8 bases. This CDR3 is 14 amino acids long. Germline CDR1 SGDLS, CDR2 YYNGEE. The trim removed 2 bases at V and 3 bases at J, leaving 3 bases unmatched. The CDR3 reads CASSVGLAEETQYF. As DNA, the CDR3 is TGTGCCAGCAGCGTCGGACTAGCAGAAGAGACCCAGTACTTC. The whole variable domain, remainder taken from reference TRBV9 and TRBJ2-5, is DSGVTQTPKHLITATGQRVTLRCSPRSGDLSVYWYQQSLDQGLQFLIQYYNGEERAKGNILERFSAQQFPDLHSELNLSSLELGDSALYFCASSVGLAEETQYFGPGTRLLVL.

The chain combines TRBV14 with TRBJ2-7; perhaps D is TRBD1 or TRBD2 (5 bases each). Trimming cost V 4 bases and J 7 bases, with 14 bases left between them. In germline, CDR1 is SGHDN, CDR2 FVKESK. The CDR3 is made up of 13 amino acids. As DNA, the CDR3 is TGTGCCAGCAGCCTCGGGGCTTTCAATGAGCAGTACTTC. Protein product: CASSLGAFNEQYF.

The sample holds one count of this clonotype. This chain connects TRBV5-1 to TRBJ1-1; 10 nucleotides align to TRBD1. J lost 0 bases, V lost 4 bases, and 6 bases had no gene match. Germline values: CDR1 SGHRS, CDR2 YFSETQ. This CDR3 has 16 residues. CDR3 coding DNA: TGCGCCAGCAGCACCGGGACAGGGGATCTGAACACTGAAGCTTTCTTT. It codes for CASSTGTGDLNTEAFF.

This rearrangement joins TRBV2 to TRBJ1-2; a weak D match, TRBD1 (6 bases). This CDR3 region has 16 residues. Trimming took off 5 bases at V and 2 bases at J, with 18 bases between the two ends. The germline V gene encodes CDR1 SNHLY and CDR2 FYNNEI. The CDR3 protein is CASSYSRDTGNYGYTF. The CDR3 DNA reads as TGTGCCAGCAGTTACAGCCGGGACACCGGGAACTATGGCTACACCTTC.

The chain is built from TRBV9 and TRBJ2-2, with D tentatively TRBD2 (6 bases). CDR1 and CDR2 from the germline V gene are SGDLS and YYNGEE. The CDR3 sequence is 16 residues long. V was pared by 5 bases and J by 0 bases, with 14 bases between. The DNA of the CDR3 is TGTGCCAGCAGTGCCACGGACTACCCGAACACCGGGGAGCTGTTTTTT. Amino acid sequence: CASSATDYPNTGELFF.

V usage is TRBV2 and J usage is TRBJ1-5, with D unclear. Trimming cost V 3 bases and J 2 bases, with 11 bases left between them. This CDR3 has 15 amino acids. Germline lookup yields CDR1 SNHLY and CDR2 FYNNEI. As DNA, the CDR3 is TGTGCCAGCAGTGAGGGAGACACAGGCAATCAGCCCCAGCATTTT. Encoded protein: CASSEGDTGNQPQHF. The full variable domain, rest sourced from reference TRBV2 and TRBJ1-5, is EPEVTQTPSHQVTQMGQEVILRCVPISNHLYFYWYRQILGQKVEFLVSFYNNEISEKSEIFDDQFSVERPDGSNFTLKIRSTKLEDSAMYFCASSEGDTGNQPQHFGDGTRLSIL.

J is TRBJ2-7 and V is TRBV21-1; the listed D gene, TRBD1, was not tested against the DNA. TRBV21-1 is deemed a pseudogene. The CDR3 covers 14 residues. CDR3 DNA sequence: TGTGCCAGCAGCAAAGAGGGGACAGCCTACGAGCAGTACTTC. Its translation is CASSKEGTAYEQYF.

In its sample, this clonotype was seen a few times. The CDR3 loop is CASTPDRVQTQYF. The CDR3 DNA reads as TGTGCCAGCACCCCGGACAGGGTTCAGACCCAGTACTTC. The chain joins TRBV12-3 or TRBV12-4 to TRBJ2-5, with 8 bases that match TRBD1. Unmatched junction bases numbered 7, after V lost 7 bases and J lost 6 bases. The CDR3 sequence is 13 residues long.

The chain joins TRBV7-2 to TRBJ1-1, with a possible D match to TRBD1 (5 bases). The ends were cut back, 8 bases at V and 1 base at J, with 14 bases in the middle. Germline values: CDR1 SGHTA, CDR2 FQGNSA. CDR3 length: 14 amino acids. CDR3 loop: CASLPGPQNTEAFF. The CDR3 bases are TGTGCCAGCCTACCGGGGCCCCAGAACACTGAAGCTTTCTTT.

This clonotype was seen repeatedly, ten times or more. The chain links TRBV4-3 to TRBJ2-3; D could derive from TRBD1 or TRBD2 (7 bases each). The V gene lost 2 bases and the J gene lost 5 bases, with 14 bases spanning the gap. CDR1 and CDR2 from the germline V gene are LGHNA and YSLEER. CDR3 length: 15 residues. This CDR3 reads CASSQLTGEGDTQYF. Written as DNA, the CDR3 is TGCGCCAGCAGCCAACTAACAGGGGAGGGAGATACGCAGTATTTT.

On this clonotype itself: A much bigger clone sits one base away, suggesting this may be a read error. The chain employs TRBV20-1 and TRBJ1-2; maybe TRBD1 (5 bases). CDR3 size: 18 residues. Trimming took off 0 bases at V and 0 bases at J, with 20 bases between the two ends. CDR1 is DFQATT and CDR2 is SNEGSKA in the germline V gene (reference sequence). The CDR3 loop is CSARDGDGSVQANYGYTF. For the CDR3, the DNA is TGCAGTGCTAGAGATGGGGACGGCAGTGTCCAAGCTAACTATGGCTACACCTTC.

This clonotype was seen repeatedly, ten times or more. This chain joins TRBV5-1 and TRBJ1-1; D gene ambiguous. This CDR3 region has 15 residues. The germline CDR1 and CDR2 sequences are SGHRS and YFSETQ. Trimming removed 0 bases at V and 2 bases at J, with 11 bases between. The CDR3 sequence: CASSLEGILNTEAFF. The CDR3, as DNA: TGCGCCAGCAGCTTGGAGGGAATCTTAAACACTGAAGCTTTCTTT.